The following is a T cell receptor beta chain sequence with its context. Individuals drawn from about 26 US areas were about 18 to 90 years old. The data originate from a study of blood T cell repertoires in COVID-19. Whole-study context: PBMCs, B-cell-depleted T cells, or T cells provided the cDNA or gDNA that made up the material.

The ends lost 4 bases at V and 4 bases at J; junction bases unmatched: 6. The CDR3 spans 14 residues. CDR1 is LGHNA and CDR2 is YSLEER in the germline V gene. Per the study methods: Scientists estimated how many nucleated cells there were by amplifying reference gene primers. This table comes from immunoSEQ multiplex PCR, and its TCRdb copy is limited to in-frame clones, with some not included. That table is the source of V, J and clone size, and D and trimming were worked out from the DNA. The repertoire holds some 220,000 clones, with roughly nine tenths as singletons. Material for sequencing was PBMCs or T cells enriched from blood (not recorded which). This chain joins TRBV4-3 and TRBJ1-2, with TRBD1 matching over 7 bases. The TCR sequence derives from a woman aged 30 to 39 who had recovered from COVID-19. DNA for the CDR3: TGCGCCAGCAGCCCCGAACAGGGGCCCTATGGCTACACCTTC. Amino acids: CASSPEQGPYGYTF.